The 27 T cell receptor beta chains below all came from one sample that was sequenced in a study of metastatic and nonmetastatic thyroid tumors. All patients reached thyroid surgery having received no treatment beforehand. TCRdb reanalyzed the PCR reads via MiXCR. This sample has 24,000 or so clones, with around 20% found just once. The sequencing sample was made of blood. All receptors derive from a male donor with papillary thyroid cancer or a benign thyroid nodule (not recorded which). Some clones in this sample may be carry-over from other donors' samples.

The V call is TRBV9, the J call TRBJ1-4; 7 positions match TRBD1. CDR1 is SGDLS, CDR2 YYNGEE, per germline. The CDR3 is 15 amino acids. V gave up 3 bases and J gave up 0 bases; unmatched junction bases: 2. The CDR3 region has the DNA TGTGCCAGCAGCGGGGGACAGACAACTAATGAAAAACTGTTTTTT. Translated, it gives CASSGGQTTNEKLFF.

Within the sample, this clone is medium-sized. The chain couples TRBV5-1 to TRBJ2-7; maybe TRBD2 (7 bases). V lost 4 bases, J lost 1 base, and 15 bases lay in between. CDR3 length equals 15 residues. Germline V gene lookup returns CDR1 SGHRS and CDR2 YFSETQ. The CDR3 sequence: CASSVGASGSYEQYF. CDR3 coding DNA: TGCGCCAGCAGCGTGGGGGCTAGCGGATCCTACGAGCAGTACTTC. The whole variable domain, filled in from reference TRBV5-1 and TRBJ2-7, reads KAGVTQTPRYLIKTRGQQVTLSCSPISGHRSVSWYQQTPGQGLQFLFEYFSETQRNKGNFPGRFSGRQFSNSRSEMNVSTLELGDSALYLCASSVGASGSYEQYFGPGTRLTVT.

This clone came up many times. The rearrangement links TRBV19 to TRBJ2-3, with 11 bases lining up with TRBD2. The V segment lost 3 bases and the J segment 2 bases; nucleotides outside the gene matches: 4. CDR3 size: 16 residues. Germline V lookup: CDR1 LNHDA, CDR2 SQIVND (reference sequence). The CDR3 region has the DNA TGTGCCAGTAGTATCCTAGCGGGAGGCCCCACAGATACGCAGTATTTT. This encodes CASSILAGGPTDTQYF.

The chain recombines TRBV2 with TRBJ2-7; TRBD2 agrees at 13 bases. The CDR3 covers 16 residues. Germline assignment: CDR1 SNHLY and CDR2 FYNNEI. The V segment lost 3 bases and the J segment 2 bases; nucleotides outside the gene matches: 4. This chain's CDR3 is CASSDFGLAGAYEQYF. The CDR3 nucleotides are TGTGCCAGCAGTGACTTTGGACTAGCGGGAGCCTACGAGCAGTACTTC. Full variable domain (outside the CDR3, taken from reference TRBV2 and TRBJ2-7): EPEVTQTPSHQVTQMGQEVILRCVPISNHLYFYWYRQILGQKVEFLVSFYNNEISEKSEIFDDQFSVERPDGSNFTLKIRSTKLEDSAMYFCASSDFGLAGAYEQYFGPGTRLTVT.

This clone showed up many times. One base away lies a much larger clone, so this may be a sequencing read error. The sample contains more than one DNA sequence encoding this CDR3. The J gene is TRBJ1-6, the V gene TRBV2, with D perhaps matching TRBD1 (6 bases). The CDR3 sequence is 13 residues long. Germline CDR1 is SNHLY and CDR2 is FYNNEI. The CDR3 region has the DNA TGCGCCAGCAGACAGGAGCATAATTCACCCCTCCACTTT. Amino acids: CASRQEHNSPLHF. The variable domain in full, completed from reference TRBV2 and TRBJ1-6, reads EPEVTQTPSHQVTQMGQEVILRCVPISNHLYFYWYRQILGQKVEFLVSFYNNEISEKSEIFDDQFSVERPDGSNFTLKIRSTKLEDSAMYFCASRQEHNSPLHFGNGTRLTVT.

This clone was seen at least ten times. Being one base from a much bigger clone, this may be a read error. The V gene is TRBV7-8, the J gene TRBJ1-2; D gene ambiguous. Germline loops: CDR1 SGHVS, CDR2 FQNEAQ. The CDR3 length is 12 residues. CDR3 in amino acids: CAGSFVGSGYTF. Here the CDR3 DNA reads TGTGCCGGCAGCTTTGTCGGGTCTGGCTACACCTTC.

This clone has just a few counts. The gene calls are TRBV9 and TRBJ2-7; D may be TRBD1 (6 bases). Trimming shortened V by 0 bases and J by 6 bases, and 13 bases separated the two germline ends. Germline V gene data show CDR1 as SGDLS and CDR2 as YYNGEE. The CDR3 totals 14 residues. CDR3 region: CASSVGTDWGEQYF. CDR3 bases: TGTGCCAGCAGCGTAGGGACAGATTGGGGCGAGCAGTACTTC.

There are many counts of this clone. This chain connects TRBV6-1 to TRBJ2-4, with 9 bases lining up with TRBD1. Germline CDR1 MNHNS, CDR2 SASEGT. With 5 bases clipped from V and 2 bases from J, the junction kept 4 bases outside the gene matches. This CDR3 comprises 15 residues. The CDR3 spells CASSLTGGSKNIQYF. CDR3 DNA: TGTGCCAGCAGTCTCACAGGGGGCTCCAAAAACATTCAGTACTTC.

This clone was observed a handful of times. V usage is TRBV28 and J usage is TRBJ2-5; 7 bases align to TRBD1. V was clipped by 3 bases and J by 1 base; unmatched bases: 2. The CDR3 sequence is 14 residues long. Germline CDR1 is MDHEN and CDR2 is SYDVKM. CDR3 amino acids: CASSFGDSQETQYF. In nucleotides, the CDR3 is TGTGCCAGCAGTTTTGGGGACAGCCAAGAGACCCAGTACTTC. The complete variable domain, with remaining parts taken from reference TRBV28 and TRBJ2-5, reads DVKVTQSSRYLVKRTGEKVFLECVQDMDHENMFWYRQDPGLGLRLIYFSYDVKMKEKGDIPEGYSVSREKKERFSLILESASTNQTSMYLCASSFGDSQETQYFGPGTRLLVL.

Regarding this clone: The junction departs from germline at one end; a sequencing error may be responsible. The chain uses TRBV28 and TRBJ1-6; no definite D call. The CDR3 consists of 11 residues. The germline V gene has CDR1 MDHEN and CDR2 SYDVKM. The CDR3 here is CAGLPSWGLHF. CDR3 DNA: TGCGCCGGCCTGCCCTCTTGGGGCCTCCACTTT.

This clone was seen a handful of times. This rearrangement joins TRBV19 to TRBJ2-3; D uncertain. Germline-derived CDR1 and CDR2 are LNHDA and SQIVND (reference sequence). The V end was cut by 8 bases, the J end by 2 bases, with 11 bases between. The CDR3 sequence is 13 residues long. The CDR3 region is CASGHWVTDTQYF. CDR3 nucleotides: TGTGCCAGTGGTCACTGGGTCACAGATACGCAGTATTTT.

This clone was recorded many times. The chain links TRBV19 to TRBJ2-7, with TRBD1 matching 9 bases. Trimming at V came to 3 bases and at J to 2 bases, leaving 2 bases not matched to a gene. The germline V gene encodes CDR1 LNHDA and CDR2 SQIVND (reference sequence). The CDR3 extends over 14 amino acids. The DNA for the CDR3 is TGTGCCAGTAGTATGGGGACAGGGACCTACGAGCAGTACTTC. Protein: CASSMGTGTYEQYF.

By frequency in the sample, this clone is medium-sized (0.01 to 0.1%). This CDR3 reads CASSLAVAEQFF. The CDR3 nucleotides read TGTGCCAGCAGTTTAGCAGTAGCGGAGCAGTTCTTC. The gene calls are TRBV12-3 or TRBV12-4 and TRBJ2-1, with a weak D call TRBD2 (5 bases). Trimming shortened V by 0 bases and J by 10 bases, and 7 bases separated the two germline ends. This CDR3 contains 12 residues.

There are many counts of this clone. The chain joins TRBV10-3 to TRBJ2-3, with 9 bases fitting TRBD2. There are 16 residues in the CDR3. The ends lost 4 bases at V and 0 bases at J; junction bases unmatched: 5. Germline V gene data show CDR1 as ENHRY and CDR2 as SYGVKD. For the CDR3, the DNA is TGTGCCATCAGTGGACCTAGCGGGACCAGCACAGATACGCAGTATTTT. Residues: CAISGPSGTSTDTQYF.

In its sample, this clone was seen many times. The CDR3: CSVEEGAIGATQYF. CDR3 sequence (DNA): TGCAGCGTTGAAGAGGGGGCGATAGGGGCGACCCAGTACTTC. V gene TRBV29-1 combines with J gene TRBJ2-5; TRBD1 is a possible D gene (6 bases). The V gene's germline CDR1 is SQVTM and CDR2 ANQGSEA. Between the trimmed V and J ends, which lost 0 bases and 7 bases, there was a span of 15 bases. This CDR3 region has 14 residues.

This rearrangement joins TRBV20-1 to TRBJ1-2, with a possible D match to TRBD1 (5 bases). Germline V gene data show CDR1 as DFQATT and CDR2 as SNEGSKA (reference sequence). The germline V and J ends were trimmed by 6 bases and 4 bases, with 21 bases remaining between them. CDR3 size: 15 residues. DNA of the CDR3: TGCAGTGCGGAACACGGGACGGTCCTTAGCTATGGCTACACCTTC. Protein product: CSAEHGTVLSYGYTF.

This clone turned up a few times. At one of its ends the junction is not consistent with the germline gene, which may arise from a read error. The CDR3 DNA sequence: TGTGCCAGCAGTCCGACTAGTCAAGATACCCAGTACTTC. It specifies CASSPTSQDTQYF. V and J are TRBV2 and TRBJ2-5; D perhaps matches TRBD2 (6 bases). The CDR3 runs to 13 residues. Germline assignment: CDR1 SNHLY and CDR2 FYNNEI.

The table lists this clone with many counts. The chain recombines TRBV20-1 with TRBJ1-4; 9 bases line up with TRBD1. The V gene's germline CDR1 is DFQATT and CDR2 SNEGSKA (reference sequence). This CDR3 region has 14 residues. This CDR3 reads CAISTTGGEEKLFF. The CDR3 nucleotides read TGCGCCATATCGACGACAGGGGGTGAAGAAAAACTGTTTTTT.

This clone was found many times. V usage is TRBV18 and J usage is TRBJ2-3; TRBD2 matches at 11 bases. Germline V gene sequence: CDR1 KGHSH, CDR2 LQKENI. This CDR3 has 16 amino acids. V was clipped by 6 bases and J by 5 bases; unmatched bases: 10. As DNA, the CDR3 is TGTGCCAGCTCGCATACTAGCGGGAGTTTTGGAGATACGCAGTATTTT. Translated, it gives CASSHTSGSFGDTQYF.

This clone was counted only a few times. The J gene is TRBJ2-1, the V gene TRBV6-1; weak D call: TRBD2 (6 bases). CDR3 size: 15 residues. CDR1 is MNHNS and CDR2 is SASEGT in the germline V gene. V dropped 7 bases and J dropped 3 bases, with 16 bases sitting between them. CDR3 nucleotides: TGTGCCAGCATCCCTAGCGCGAGCGTCTACAATGAGCAGTTCTTC. Translated: CASIPSASVYNEQFF.

The V gene is TRBV20-1, the J gene TRBJ2-7; D might be TRBD1 (5 bases). Trimming pared 5 bases from V and 0 bases from J, leaving 14 bases between. The CDR3 runs to 14 residues. Germline V CDR1 and CDR2: DFQATT, SNEGSKA (reference sequence). The CDR3 nucleotides read TGCAGTGCTCGTAATCTCGACAGCTCCTACGAGCAGTACTTC. Translation: CSARNLDSSYEQYF.

By frequency in the sample, this clone is medium-sized. The V call is TRBV27, the J call TRBJ2-7; D is unresolved. V was clipped by 3 bases and J by 4 bases, with 13 bases between them. This CDR3 contains 14 residues. Per the germline V gene, CDR1 is MNHEY and CDR2 is SMNVEV (reference sequence). CDR3 coding DNA: TGTGCCAGCAGTTTGGATGGGGAACCTTACGAGCAGTACTTC. This translates into CASSLDGEPYEQYF.

This clone was observed many times. The rearrangement joins TRBV25-1 to TRBJ1-1; TRBD1 is a possible D gene (5 bases). This CDR3 spans 14 amino acids. CDR1 MGHDK and CDR2 SYGVNS come from the germline V gene. V gave up 7 bases and J gave up 2 bases, with 14 bases separating them. The CDR3 bases are TGTGCCAGCACCCCAACCGGGGCCAACACTGAAGCTTTCTTT. Amino acids: CASTPTGANTEAFF.

This clone is labeled medium-sized (0.01 to 0.1%). This chain joins TRBV2 and TRBJ2-7; 8 positions match TRBD1. V lost 6 bases to trimming and J lost 4 bases; unmatched junction nucleotides: 5. CDR3 size: 13 residues. The germline CDR1 and CDR2 sequences are SNHLY and FYNNEI. Here the CDR3 DNA reads TGTGCCAGCAGCCAGGGACAGGATTACGAGCAGTACTTC. Encoded protein: CASSQGQDYEQYF.

This clone has a count of ten or more. This chain links TRBV5-8 with TRBJ2-3; D perhaps matches TRBD2 (5 bases). Germline CDR1 reads SGHTS; CDR2 reads YDEGEE. V gave up 4 bases and J gave up 2 bases, with 8 bases separating them. The CDR3 covers 13 residues. The CDR3 coding sequence is TGTGCCAGCAGCCTTGACTACACAGATACGCAGTATTTT. Protein: CASSLDYTDTQYF.

This clone came up many times. The rearrangement joins TRBV29-1 to TRBJ1-2; D is unresolved. The V end was cut by 4 bases, the J end by 4 bases, with 10 bases between. The germline CDR1 and CDR2 sequences are SQVTM and ANQGSEA. The CDR3 contains 12 residues. The DNA of the CDR3 is TGCAGCGTTGGACAATGGGGCTATGGCTACACCTTC. Protein sequence: CSVGQWGYGYTF.

This clone was counted ten times or more. The chain employs TRBV5-8 and TRBJ1-1, with D hard to call. V lost 2 bases and J lost 0, with 14 bases in between. Germline V gives CDR1 SGHTS, CDR2 YDEGEE. The CDR3 loop spans 16 amino acids. CDR3: CASSFGRRPMNTEAFF. For the CDR3, the DNA is TGTGCCAGCAGCTTTGGCAGGCGACCAATGAACACTGAAGCTTTCTTT.